The rows below give T cell receptor beta chains drawn from one sample of a study of somatic mutations in cytotoxic T cells in rheumatoid arthritis. Profiling relied on immunoSEQ multiplex PCR, and the TCRdb table lists in-frame clones only, not all of them. The sample has around 23,000 clones, 80% to 90% seen once. Sequencing was carried out using CD8+ T cells sorted from blood. The receptors originated from an adult with rheumatoid arthritis. CDR3s leave out the opening cysteine and the closing phenylalanine or tryptophan. The order of the fields is CDR3 protein, V gene, J gene, clone size. Size tells how often a clone was seen (once, few, many) or the class of an expanded clone, and some rows leave it out.

ASSSGQAHAYGYT	TRBV7-9	TRBJ1-2	-
ASSQPYEQY	TRBV6-1	TRBJ2-7	-
SARAARGYT	TRBV20-1	TRBJ1-2	once
ASSQGDSLGTDTQY	TRBV9	TRBJ2-3	-
ASSAGGPGDTQY	TRBV6-4	TRBJ2-3	-
AISESWGPDTQY	TRBV10-3	TRBJ2-3	-
ASSFGAGGYEQY	TRBV5-6	TRBJ2-7	-
ASSPGTGGPYEQY	TRBV7-9	TRBJ2-7	few
ASSSKGPTATNEKLF	TRBV7-2	TRBJ1-4	-
ASSSGTIRNT	TRBV7-9	TRBJ1-2	-
ASRHGGDEQF	TRBV11-2	TRBJ2-1	-
ASSQESESYEQY	TRBV4-1	TRBJ2-7	-
ASSHSGTGDGNTIY	TRBV4-3	TRBJ1-3	-
ASSLKRGGHEQF	TRBV6-5	TRBJ2-1	-
AWIGRWTGELF	TRBV30	TRBJ2-2	-
ASSQEGVRGADTQY	TRBV4-3	TRBJ2-3	once
ASRGTGSPLH	TRBV2	TRBJ1-6	few